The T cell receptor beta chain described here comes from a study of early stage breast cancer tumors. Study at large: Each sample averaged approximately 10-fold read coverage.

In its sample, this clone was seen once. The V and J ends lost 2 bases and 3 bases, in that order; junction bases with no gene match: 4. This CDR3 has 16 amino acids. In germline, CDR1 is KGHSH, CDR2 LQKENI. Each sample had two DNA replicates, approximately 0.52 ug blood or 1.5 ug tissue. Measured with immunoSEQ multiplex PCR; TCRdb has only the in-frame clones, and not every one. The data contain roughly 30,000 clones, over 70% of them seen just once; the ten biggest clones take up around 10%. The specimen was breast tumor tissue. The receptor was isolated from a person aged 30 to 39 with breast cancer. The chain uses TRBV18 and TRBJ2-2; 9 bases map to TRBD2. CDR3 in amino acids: CASSPGLAGHTGELFF. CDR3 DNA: TGTGCCAGCTCACCAGGGCTAGCGGGGCACACCGGGGAGCTGTTTTTT. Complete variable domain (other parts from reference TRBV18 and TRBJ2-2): NAGVMQNPRHLVRRRGQEARLRCSPMKGHSHVYWYRQLPEEGLKFMVYLQKENIIDESGMPKERFSAEFPKEGPSILRIQQVVRGDSAAYFCASSPGLAGHTGELFFGEGSRLTVL.